Listed below are T cell receptor beta chains from one sample, sequenced in a study of CD8+CD57+ T cells in acquired aplastic anemia. Each CDR3 protein is one row after TCRdb ran MiXCR on the reads. The sample includes around 200,000 distinct CDR3 sequences, approximately 57% seen only once; the top ten take approximately 32%. The sample comprised sorted CD4+, CD8+, or CD8+CD57+ T cells (not recorded which) from PBMCs. Receptor source: a human donor in good health. CDR3s leave out the opening cysteine and the closing phenylalanine or tryptophan. Clone size is not always given. Where it is, it says once, few, many or a class for expanded clones.

V gene	J gene	clone size	CDR3 protein
TRBV11-2	TRBJ2-7	many	ASSLVGGASGEQY
TRBV7-3	TRBJ2-6	many	ASSTTGAGANVLT
TRBV20-1	TRBJ1-2	-	SDGDRQGREGYT
TRBV6-5	TRBJ2-4	once	ASIETLAKNIQY
TRBV7-4	TRBJ2-7	-	ASSTGGVSSYGQY
TRBV29-1	TRBJ1-2	few	SVGFGYGYT
TRBV9	TRBJ2-3	-	ASRDRTGPDTQY
TRBV25-1	TRBJ2-3	-	ASGDLAGVGDTQY
TRBV24-1	TRBJ1-2	-	ATSDTTTRRDSYT
TRBV15	TRBJ1-3	-	ATSRVGPGNTIY
TRBV12-3/TRBV12-4	TRBJ2-5	-	ASSLVQQETQY
TRBV7-3	TRBJ2-7	-	ASSEAPGQVSYEQY
TRBV11-2	TRBJ2-7	many	ASSLGSYEQY
TRBV7-3	TRBJ2-1	-	ASSLSRDFYNEQF
TRBV12-3/TRBV12-4	TRBJ2-1	-	ASSLADYNEQF
TRBV2	TRBJ1-5	-	ASSRDSGGDQPQH
TRBV14	TRBJ2-7	few	ASSQSQTLPDEQY
TRBV12-3/TRBV12-4	TRBJ1-4	-	ASSDPTLREKLF
TRBV19	TRBJ2-7	-	ASSIGGASYEQY
TRBV28	TRBJ2-7	-	ASSLGRASFEVYEQY
TRBV20-1	TRBJ1-2	few	SARDSVSGIGAYGYT
TRBV19	TRBJ1-1	-	ASGPRQLTEAF
TRBV7-9	TRBJ2-5	-	ASSIWQSSNQPQY
TRBV20-1	TRBJ2-7	many	SARGREYEQY
TRBV24-1	TRBJ2-3	-	ATSSADTQY
TRBV7-4	TRBJ2-2	-	ASSLLPRGNPRTGELF
TRBV2	TRBJ2-7	-	ASTHTYEQY
TRBV5-6	TRBJ1-3	-	ASSLRNANTIY
TRBV7-3	TRBJ1-1	few	ASSLTFGSEAF
TRBV20-1	TRBJ2-1	-	SARRWDRGENEQF
TRBV19	TRBJ2-1	-	ASSIGAGVYNEQF
TRBV11-3	TRBJ2-3	-	ASSLGQLGTDTQY
TRBV20-1	TRBJ2-5	few	SARVGGTQY
TRBV5-1	TRBJ2-3	-	ASSLAGGAADTQY
TRBV7-2	TRBJ2-7	-	ASSQAITAQDEQY
TRBV7-9	TRBJ2-1	many	ASSHTGTGFEYEQF
TRBV3-1	TRBJ2-5	many	ASSQGLAGPGETQY
TRBV4-1	TRBJ1-1	-	ASSQGFGLNTEAF
TRBV5-4	TRBJ1-6	-	ASSLDGSPLH
TRBV24-1	TRBJ2-7	-	ATSRGRGDYEQY
TRBV25-1	TRBJ1-5	few	ASSLGKGNQPQH
TRBV20-1	TRBJ2-1	-	SAQGNEQF
TRBV10-3	TRBJ2-7	-	AISEPGGEAGWYERY
TRBV29-1	TRBJ2-2	once	SVRGGINTGELF
TRBV20-1	TRBJ2-1	-	SARGLRTSGRHKQF
TRBV7-9	TRBJ1-6	-	ASSLKQGSPLH
TRBV6-5	TRBJ2-2	many	ASSYSRMPTGELF
TRBV20-1	TRBJ2-7	-	SAYGQGRGNEQY